This T cell receptor (beta chain) comes out of a study of CD8+CD57+ T cells in acquired aplastic anemia. About the research overall: On average, sorted CD4+ and CD8+ cells gave approximately 3.5 ug of DNA. Study observations and caveats: Patients did not significantly differ from controls in CD8+ Simpson's diversity. About 30 shared CD8+ CDR3s appeared highly expressed within patients' immunodominant clones.

Before being chosen for sequencing, patients had shown CD8+CD57+ cell expansion by flow cytometry. Each of the patients presented with severe acquired aplastic anemia. The template used for profiling TCR beta VDJ and CDR3 was genomic DNA. TCRdb reprocessed the reads with MiXCR, giving one entry per CDR3 protein. Of hundreds of thousands of distinct CDR3 sequences listed, around 46% are singletons. In this sample, this clonotype turned up many times. Its antigen is undetermined. The CDR3 covers 12 residues. With 5 bases removed from V and 1 base from J, the gap between germline ends came to 6 bases. The germline CDR1 and CDR2 sequences are SGHAT and FQNNGV.

V is TRBV11-2 and J is TRBJ2-7; D is uncertain. The clonotype originates from a human donor with aplastic anemia. The sample comprised sorted CD4+, CD8+, or CD8+CD57+ T cells (not recorded which) from PBMCs. CDR3 coding DNA: TGTGCCAGCAGCATATTATCCTACGAGCAGTACTTC. Translating gives CASSILSYEQYF.